This record covers a single TCR beta chain. Its antigen is not known. Profiled with immunoSEQ multiplex PCR; TCRdb holds only in-frame clones, not every one. The sample holds 20,000 or so clones, around 50% seen once. Treatment indicated: 15 Gy SBRT to primary tumor, nephrectomy 4 weeks later. Nephrectomy followed 15 Gy stereotactic body radiation by 4 weeks. The data were taken from a study of radiation and T cells in renal cell carcinoma. General observations from the study: Dominant CDR3 motifs occupied more repertoire in irradiated than control tumors. From baseline, blood top tumor clonotypes peaked at 2 weeks post-radiation.

Germline CDR1 and CDR2: SGHNT and YYREEE (reference sequence). V lost 2 bases and J lost 4; bases outside the gene matches: 3. The CDR3 runs to 13 residues. The chain employs TRBV5-4 and TRBJ2-7; 7 nucleotides agree with TRBD1. This receptor was identified in a man aged 50 or older with renal cell carcinoma. The input for sequencing was tumor tissue, taken from a patient whose treatment included radiotherapy and nephrectomy. The CDR3 region is CASSLQGLYEQYF. The DNA for the CDR3 is TGTGCCAGCAGCTTACAGGGGTTGTACGAGCAGTACTTC.